Listed here are 21 T cell receptor beta chains from one sample, sequenced in a study of T-cell reconstitution after alpha-beta-depleted transplantation in children. The authors prepared the TCRbeta library with unique molecular identifiers. TCRdb called the PCR reads again in MiXCR, with one record for every CDR3 protein. The sample contains around 700,000 distinct CDR3 sequences, about an eighth of which appear only once. Sequencing used PBMCs, obtained before TCRalphabeta/CD19-depleted stem cell transplant. Receptors originate from a girl aged 2 to 10 with congenital amegakaryocytic thrombocytopenia, due to receive a stem cell transplant.

This clonotype was counted many times. V gene TRBV20-1 combines with J gene TRBJ2-7, with D possibly TRBD1 on 6 matching bases. Germline V CDR1 and CDR2: DFQATT, SNEGSKA (reference sequence). The V and J ends lost 4 bases and 2 bases respectively, with 12 bases between them. This CDR3 region has 13 residues. CDR3 in amino acids: CSATGTQTYEQYF. Here the CDR3 DNA reads TGCAGTGCTACCGGGACACAAACCTACGAGCAGTACTTC.

This clonotype was observed a few times. The gene calls are TRBV12-3 or TRBV12-4 and TRBJ1-2, with D perhaps matching TRBD1 (6 bases). Trimming pared 3 bases from V and 5 bases from J, leaving 7 bases between. The CDR3 is made up of 12 amino acids. As DNA, the CDR3 is TGTGCCAGCAGTTTCGGACAGTATGGCTACACCTTC. The encoded protein is CASSFGQYGYTF.

This clonotype occurred a few times. The J gene is TRBJ1-2, the V gene TRBV28; maybe TRBD1 (5 bases). This CDR3 comprises 12 residues. Trimming shortened V by 6 bases and J by 5 bases, and 10 bases separated the two germline ends. Germline V gene data show CDR1 as MDHEN and CDR2 as SYDVKM. The CDR3 DNA follows: TGTGCCAGCAGGGGTGGGGGTTATGGCTACACCTTC. The encoded protein is CASRGGGYGYTF.

With respect to this clonotype: This may be a read error, as it is one base from a much larger clone. The chain has TRBV12-3 or TRBV12-4 and TRBJ2-7, with TRBD1 matching 9 bases. Trimming cost V 5 bases and J 5 bases; bases outside gene matches: 10. The CDR3 is 15 amino acids. The CDR3 is CASSPGQGLKDEQYF. CDR3 in DNA: TGTGCCAGCAGTCCGGGACAGGGACTTAAGGACGAGCAGTACTTC.

This sequence joins TRBV12-3 or TRBV12-4 and TRBJ1-1; D uncertain. V lost 3 bases and J lost 1, with 12 bases in between. There are 15 residues in the CDR3. The CDR3, as DNA: TGTGCCAGCAGTTTTAGAGGGTACTCGAACACTGAAGCTTTCTTT. It translates to CASSFRGYSNTEAFF.

There are many counts of this clonotype. The chain has TRBV15 and TRBJ2-1; 7 nucleotides align to TRBD2. In germline, CDR1 is LNHNV, CDR2 YYDKDF (reference sequence). This CDR3 contains 17 residues. Trimming took 1 base from V and 7 from J; bases not matched to a gene: 13. The CDR3 reads CATSRGSASGIRNEQFF. The CDR3 nucleotides read TGTGCCACCAGCAGAGGAAGCGCAAGCGGGATTAGAAATGAGCAGTTCTTC.

The rearrangement joins TRBV12-3 or TRBV12-4 to TRBJ2-3; D may be TRBD1 or TRBD2 (5 bases each). Trimming stripped 4 bases from V and 8 bases from J, with 13 bases between. CDR3 length: 13 residues. CDR3 protein: CASSSGTPGTQYF. The DNA of the CDR3 is TGTGCCAGCAGTTCCGGGACGCCAGGTACGCAGTATTTT.

A few counts support this clonotype. The chain carries TRBV25-1 and TRBJ2-1; perhaps TRBD2 as D (6 bases). Trimming left V 5 bases short and J 3 bases short, with 11 bases between. Looked up from germline, CDR1 is MGHDK and CDR2 is SYGVNS. The CDR3 length is 14 residues. The CDR3 nucleotides are TGTGCCAGCAGTAGATCGGGGGTCTACAATGAGCAGTTCTTC. Its protein is CASSRSGVYNEQFF.

This clonotype was seen only a few times. V and J are TRBV25-1 and TRBJ2-7; 16 positions agree with TRBD2. The CDR3 contains 17 residues. The ends lost 3 bases at V and 2 bases at J; junction bases unmatched: 4. Germline values: CDR1 MGHDK, CDR2 SYGVNS. The CDR3 DNA follows: TGTGCCAGCAGTGAGGGACTAGCGGGAGGGTTGGCCTACGAGCAGTACTTC. Its translation: CASSEGLAGGLAYEQYF.

The table lists this clonotype with a few counts. This sequence joins TRBV20-1 and TRBJ2-7, with TRBD2 identical over 14 bases. The CDR3 runs 15 residues. V was pared by 3 bases and J by 6 bases, with 7 bases of the junction left unmatched. CDR1 is DFQATT and CDR2 is SNEGSKA in the germline V gene (reference sequence). This CDR3 is CSARGLAGVPVEQYF. The CDR3 nucleotides read TGCAGTGCTAGGGGACTAGCGGGAGTCCCGGTCGAGCAGTACTTC.

In this sample, this clonotype turned up a few times. V usage is TRBV5-1 and J usage is TRBJ2-5; TRBD2 matches 7 bases. The V gene end was trimmed by 4 bases and the J gene end by 1 base; junction bases not matched to a gene: 10. Germline V CDR1 and CDR2: SGHRS, YFSETQ. The CDR3 sequence is 16 residues long. The DNA for the CDR3 is TGCGCCAGCAGCACCGGAAGACTAGCCCTCCAAGAGACCCAGTACTTC. This sequence encodes CASSTGRLALQETQYF.

This chain connects TRBV7-9 to TRBJ2-1; 8 positions agree with TRBD2. This CDR3 has 16 amino acids. Unmatched junction bases numbered 16, after V lost 5 bases and J lost 10 bases. Germline CDR1 reads SEHNR; CDR2 reads FQNEAQ (reference sequence). CDR3 DNA sequence: TGTGCCAGCAGCCCCATAGCGGGAACCTCTGGGGAAGAGCAGTTCTTC. It encodes CASSPIAGTSGEEQFF. The full variable domain, with the rest looked up from reference TRBV7-9 and TRBJ2-1, is DTGVSQNPRHKITKRGQNVTFRCDPISEHNRLYWYRQTLGQGPEFLTYFQNEAQLEKSRLLSDRFSAERPKGSFSTLEIQRTEQGDSAMYLCASSPIAGTSGEEQFFGPGTRLTVL.

This clonotype was seen many times. This rearrangement joins TRBV5-1 to TRBJ2-2; possibly TRBD1 or TRBD2 for D (5 bases each). The V and J ends lost 4 bases and 3 bases respectively, with 10 bases between them. Looked up from germline, CDR1 is SGHRS and CDR2 is YFSETQ. The CDR3 spans 14 residues. CDR3 nucleotide sequence: TGCGCCAGCAGCCGCAGGGAGTACACCGGGGAGCTGTTTTTT. As protein: CASSRREYTGELFF.

The chain uses TRBV19 and TRBJ1-1; D is unclear. Germline values: CDR1 LNHDA, CDR2 SQIVND (reference sequence). The CDR3 consists of 14 residues. V dropped 5 bases and J dropped 0 bases, with 10 bases sitting between them. In nucleotides, the CDR3 is TGTGCCAGTAGTGAGGGAGCCGTGAACACTGAAGCTTTCTTT. This encodes CASSEGAVNTEAFF.

This clonotype came up many times. The rearrangement links TRBV27 to TRBJ2-1; TRBD2 matches 12 bases. The CDR3 runs to 17 residues. The V and J ends lost 6 bases and 6 bases, in that order; junction bases with no gene match: 12. Germline-derived CDR1 and CDR2 are MNHEY and SMNVEV (reference sequence). In nucleotides, the CDR3 is TGTGCCAGCAGCCCTCGGACTAGCGGGACCCCCGGCAATGAGCAGTTCTTC. Amino acids: CASSPRTSGTPGNEQFF.

A single count supports this clonotype. The rearrangement links TRBV7-8 to TRBJ2-5; 12 nucleotides match TRBD2. CDR1 is SGHVS and CDR2 is FQNEAQ in the germline V gene. The junction had 10 bases not matched to a gene; V was cut back by 4 bases and J by 1 base. This CDR3 region has 18 residues. This CDR3 is CASSSILGLAGRQETQYF. The CDR3 bases are TGTGCCAGCAGCTCCATACTAGGACTAGCGGGGCGCCAAGAGACCCAGTACTTC. The whole variable domain, filled in from reference TRBV7-8 and TRBJ2-5, reads GAGVSQSPRYKVAKRGQDVALRCDPISGHVSLFWYQQALGQGPEFLTYFQNEAQLDKSGLPSDRFFAERPEGSVSTLKIQRTQQEDSAVYLCASSSILGLAGRQETQYFGPGTRLLVL.

This chain joins TRBV6-1 and TRBJ1-2; possible D gene TRBD1, 5 bases. There are 15 residues in the CDR3. V was pared by 6 bases and J by 2 bases, with 16 bases between. Germline assignment: CDR1 MNHNS and CDR2 SASEGT. The CDR3 DNA reads TGTGCCAGCAGCTCAAACCGGGACGGAAACTATGGCTACACCTTC. It yields the protein CASSSNRDGNYGYTF.

This clonotype was recorded at least ten times. The V and J genes are TRBV20-1 and TRBJ2-7; a possible D gene is TRBD2 (6 bases). This CDR3 is 16 amino acids long. Trimming cost V 2 bases and J 1 base, with 18 bases left between them. Germline CDR1 DFQATT, CDR2 SNEGSKA (reference sequence). CDR3 bases: TGCAGTGCTAGATCTTGGTTGACTAGAGGATCCTACGAGCAGTACTTC. It is translated as CSARSWLTRGSYEQYF.

This clonotype was picked up many times. This sequence joins TRBV3-1 and TRBJ2-1; perhaps TRBD2 as D (5 bases). Per the germline V gene, CDR1 is LGHDT and CDR2 is YNNKEL (reference sequence). The germline V and J ends were trimmed by 0 bases and 0 bases, with 15 bases remaining between them. There are 18 residues in the CDR3. The CDR3 sequence is CASSQEGVARPSYNEQFF. The CDR3 nucleotides are TGTGCCAGCAGCCAAGAAGGAGTAGCGAGGCCCTCCTACAATGAGCAGTTCTTC.

This clonotype has only a few counts. The CDR3 is CASSLASRGRTGELFF. CDR3 DNA: TGTGCCAGCAGCTTAGCTTCCAGGGGCAGGACCGGGGAGCTGTTTTTT. This chain joins TRBV7-2 and TRBJ2-2; possibly TRBD1 for D (6 bases). The CDR3 totals 16 residues. The ends were cut back, 0 bases at V and 5 bases at J, with 13 bases in the middle. Germline-derived CDR1 and CDR2 are SGHTA and FQGNSA.

This clonotype was counted a few times. This chain connects TRBV29-1 to TRBJ2-2; D might be TRBD2 (5 bases). Trimming removed 5 bases at V and 5 bases at J, with 12 bases between. This CDR3 comprises 13 residues. CDR1 is SQVTM and CDR2 is ANQGSEA in the germline V gene. The CDR3 here is CSVFWELTGELFF. Here the CDR3 DNA reads TGCAGCGTTTTCTGGGAGCTAACCGGGGAGCTGTTTTTT.